This T cell receptor (beta chain) was identified in a study of graft-versus-host responses after intestinal transplantation. The V gene's germline CDR1 is LGHNA and CDR2 YSLEER. The CDR3 length is 18 residues. V trimming: 0 bases; J trimming: 0 bases; junction bases outside the gene matches: 6. Responders labeled with CFSE (about 200,000) were plated with about 200,000 irradiated, violet-dye-labeled stimulators. Here immunoSEQ multiplex PCR was the method, and the copy in TCRdb shows in-frame clones only, minus some. The top ten hold 1.5% to 2% of the sample, which has roughly 14,000 clones, about 34% seen once.

The chain joins TRBV4-3 to TRBJ2-1; TRBD2 agrees at 9 bases. The specimen was alloreactive CD8+ T cells from a mixed lymphocyte reaction culture, collected before intestinal transplant. The subset here: CFSE-low proliferating T cells sorted from roughly six-day pre-transplant mixed lymphocyte reaction (GvH or HvG direction). The sequence derives from a human patient who received an intestinal transplant. This CDR3 reads CASSQEELAGSSYNEQFF. The CDR3 nucleotides are TGCGCCAGCAGCCAAGAAGAACTAGCGGGTAGCTCCTACAATGAGCAGTTCTTC.